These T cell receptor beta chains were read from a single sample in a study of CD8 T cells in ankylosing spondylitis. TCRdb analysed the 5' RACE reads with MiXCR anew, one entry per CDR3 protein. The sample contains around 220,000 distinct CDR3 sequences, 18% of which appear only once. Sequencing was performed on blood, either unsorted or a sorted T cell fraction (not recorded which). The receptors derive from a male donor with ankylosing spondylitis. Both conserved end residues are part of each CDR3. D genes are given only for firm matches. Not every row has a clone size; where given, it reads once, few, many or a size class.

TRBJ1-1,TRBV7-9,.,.,TGTGCCAGCAGCCCCCGGGGAGGTGAAGCTTTCTTT,CASSPRGGEAFF
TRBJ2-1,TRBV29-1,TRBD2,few,TGCAGCGTTGAAGATTGGCGGGGGGGTTCGAATGAGCAGTTCTTC,CSVEDWRGGSNEQFF
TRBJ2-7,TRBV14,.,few,TGTGCCAGCAGCCAGACTCGGAACTACGAGCAGTACTTC,CASSQTRNYEQYF
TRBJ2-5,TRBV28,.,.,TGTGCCAGCAGTTTACCCCGGGACGGAATAGAAGAGACCCAGTACTTC,CASSLPRDGIEETQYF
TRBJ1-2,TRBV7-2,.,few,TGTGCCAGCAGCCTACAGGGTTCCCATGGCTACACCTTC,CASSLQGSHGYTF
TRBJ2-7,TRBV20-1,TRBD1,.,TGCAGTGCGAGACCTATCTCCGGGACAGGGTCCTACGAGCAGTACTTC,CSARPISGTGSYEQYF
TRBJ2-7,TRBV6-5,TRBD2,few,TGTGCCAGCAGTTCCCCAACTAGCGGGTCCTACGAGCAGTACTTC,CASSSPTSGSYEQYF
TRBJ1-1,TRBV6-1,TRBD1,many,TGTGCCAGCGGACCGGGACAGGGACTCATTGGGATGAACACTGAAGCTTTCTTT,CASGPGQGLIGMNTEAFF
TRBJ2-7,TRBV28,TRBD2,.,TGTGCCAGCAACGACAGTTCCGGGACTAGCGGGAGATTTACCTACGAGCAGTACTTC,CASNDSSGTSGRFTYEQYF
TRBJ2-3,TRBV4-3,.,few,TGCGCCAGCAGCCAAGTGGTAGGGGGAAGGACAGATACGCAGTATTTT,CASSQVVGGRTDTQYF
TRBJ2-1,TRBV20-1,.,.,TGCAGTGCCCCCGGGACCGTAATCTCCTACAATGAGCAGTTCTTC,CSAPGTVISYNEQFF
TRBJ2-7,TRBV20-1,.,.,TGCAGTGTTCCCAGGCGGAGCGAGCAGTACTTC,CSVPRRSEQYF
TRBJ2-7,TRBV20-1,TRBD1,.,TGCAGTGCTACAACCGGGACAGCGACCTACGAGCAGTACTTC,CSATTGTATYEQYF
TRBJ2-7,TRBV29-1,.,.,TGCAGCGTTGGGCATTATAATCGAGGTTACGAGCAGTACTTC,CSVGHYNRGYEQYF
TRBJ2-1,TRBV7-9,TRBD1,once,TGTGCCAGCAACTCCTTGACAGGGCGGGATGAGCAGTTCTTC,CASNSLTGRDEQFF
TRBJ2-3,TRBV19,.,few,TGTGCCAGTAGCGCTCTTAGCACAGATACGCAGTATTTT,CASSALSTDTQYF
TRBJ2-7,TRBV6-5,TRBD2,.,TGTGCCAGCAGTTACGTAGCGGGAGCTTTGAACGAGCAGTACTTC,CASSYVAGALNEQYF
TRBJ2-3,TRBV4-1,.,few,TGCGCCAGCAGCCAAGTTATAGCACTCATTTCAGATACGCAGTATTTT,CASSQVIALISDTQYF
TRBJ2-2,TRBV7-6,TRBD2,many,TGTGCCAGCAGCCATGGGACTAGCGTAGGGGAGCTGTTTTTT,CASSHGTSVGELFF
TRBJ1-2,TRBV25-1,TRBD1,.,TGTGCCAGCAGTGGCTACAGGGGAGGCTACACCTTC,CASSGYRGGYTF
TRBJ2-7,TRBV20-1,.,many,TGCAGTGCCACTTTGAGAACAGGCGGGTCCTACGAGCAGTACTTC,CSATLRTGGSYEQYF
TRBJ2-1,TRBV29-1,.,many,TGCAGCGTTGAACTGGGGACGGGTGAGCAGTTCTTC,CSVELGTGEQFF
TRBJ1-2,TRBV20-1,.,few,TGCAGTGCCCGTCACAGGGAAAACGCCTATGGCTACACCTTC,CSARHRENAYGYTF
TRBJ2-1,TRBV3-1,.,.,TGTGCCAGCAGCCAAGACCGATGGGGCCCGGACAATGAGCAGTTCTTC,CASSQDRWGPDNEQFF